This T cell receptor beta chain appears in the sequencing data of a study of CD8 T cells in ankylosing spondylitis (dated by TCRdb to 2017 to 2019). Notes on the research overall: The study profiled T cell receptor beta repertoires in healthy donors and ankylosing spondylitis patients to find disease-linked TCR variants. Peripheral blood was sampled, and synovial fluid was additionally collected from ankylosing spondylitis patients. In total, the full study cohort was made up of roughly 110 healthy donors and more than 20 ankylosing spondylitis patients. What the research found in general, with its limitations: Some motif variants had previously been reported in the synovial fluid and blood of reactive arthritis patients, which suggests shared mechanisms of disease initiation. A CD8+ phenotype was shown by the disease-linked clones, which were found at relatively low frequencies in peripheral blood. Significant enrichment of the disease-linked clones was reported in matched synovial fluid samples from ankylosing spondylitis patients. A TCR beta motif made up of fewer than 10 highly homologous amino acid variants appeared to be characteristic of blood from ankylosing spondylitis patients.

A few counts support this clonotype. Its antigen target is currently unknown. It has no much larger one-base neighbor in the sample; base qualities were not kept. For this chain, trimming is 5 bases at the V end and 9 bases at the J end, and the number of junction bases without a gene match is 4. The CDR3 contains 12 residues, cysteine and phenylalanine counted. Only the CDR3 DNA stays, 36 bases, in frame from base 1. CDR1 and CDR2 are drawn from the germline V gene (reference sequence): SEHNR, FQNEAQ. The sequencing machine was an Illumina HiSeq 2500. Quantitative 5'-RACE with molecular barcodes was the method used to prepare the TCR beta libraries. The authors' analysis ran thus. To identify disease-linked TCR variants, a new computational method was used, one built on a probabilistic model of VDJ rearrangement. TCRdb reanalyzed the raw reads on its own, using fastp at Q25 for trimming and MiXCR for clone calling, and kept in-frame beta chains. Entries are consolidated by CDR3 protein sequence, retaining the most common genes and DNA. The V and J calls were not made by the authors but by TCRdb's processing. This sample holds 200,000 to 250,000 distinct CDR3 sequences; around 7.9% were observed only once. The ten largest clones add up to approximately 15% of the sample.

Rearrangement joined TRBV7-9 to TRBJ2-1, and 7 junction bases match TRBD2. The sample was blood, either unsorted or a sorted T cell fraction (not recorded which). This sequence originates from a male donor with ankylosing spondylitis. The DNA is as follows: TGTGCCAGCAGCCCGGCGGGGGTTGAGCAGTTCTTC. Its protein product is CASSPAGVEQFF.